This T cell receptor beta chain was captured by sequencing in a study of tumor-infiltrating lymphocytes in localized non-small cell lung cancer. Profiled with immunoSEQ multiplex PCR; TCRdb holds only in-frame clones, not every one. The data hold approximately 17,000 clones, with 65% to 85% observed a single time. This clone was found once. The V gene's germline CDR1 is SEHNR and CDR2 FQNEAQ (reference sequence). There are 15 residues in the CDR3. The V end lost 2 bases, the J end lost 3 bases, and 13 bases lay between the germline ends. The chain joins TRBV7-9 to TRBJ1-2; a weak D match, TRBD1 (5 bases). Specimen: lung tumor tissue. This TCR was sampled from a human donor with non-small cell lung cancer. The CDR3 sequence: CASSLRTGQDYGYTF. CDR3 in DNA: TGTGCCAGCAGCTTACGTACAGGCCAAGACTATGGCTACACCTTC. The full variable domain, rest sourced from reference TRBV7-9 and TRBJ1-2, is DTGVSQNPRHKITKRGQNVTFRCDPISEHNRLYWYRQTLGQGPEFLTYFQNEAQLEKSRLLSDRFSAERPKGSFSTLEIQRTEQGDSAMYLCASSLRTGQDYGYTFGSGTRLTVV.